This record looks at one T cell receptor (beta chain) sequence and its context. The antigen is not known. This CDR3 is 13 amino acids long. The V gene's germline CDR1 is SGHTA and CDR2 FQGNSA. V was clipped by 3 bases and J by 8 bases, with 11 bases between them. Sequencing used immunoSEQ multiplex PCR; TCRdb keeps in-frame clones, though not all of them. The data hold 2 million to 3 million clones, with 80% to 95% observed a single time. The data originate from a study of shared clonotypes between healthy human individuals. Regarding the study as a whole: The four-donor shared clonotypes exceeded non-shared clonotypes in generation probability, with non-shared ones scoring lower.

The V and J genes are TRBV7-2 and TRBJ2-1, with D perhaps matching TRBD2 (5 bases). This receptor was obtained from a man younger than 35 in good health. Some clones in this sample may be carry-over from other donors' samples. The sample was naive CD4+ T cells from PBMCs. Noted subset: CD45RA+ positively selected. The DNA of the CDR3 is TGTGCCAGCAGCTTGGGAGTTCTCTATGAGCAGTTCTTC. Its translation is CASSLGVLYEQFF. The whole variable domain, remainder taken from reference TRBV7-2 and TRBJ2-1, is GAGVSQSPSNKVTEKGKDVELRCDPISGHTALYWYRQSLGQGLEFLIYFQGNSAPDKSGLPSDRFSAERTGGSVSTLTIQRTQQEDSAVYLCASSLGVLYEQFFGPGTRLTVL.